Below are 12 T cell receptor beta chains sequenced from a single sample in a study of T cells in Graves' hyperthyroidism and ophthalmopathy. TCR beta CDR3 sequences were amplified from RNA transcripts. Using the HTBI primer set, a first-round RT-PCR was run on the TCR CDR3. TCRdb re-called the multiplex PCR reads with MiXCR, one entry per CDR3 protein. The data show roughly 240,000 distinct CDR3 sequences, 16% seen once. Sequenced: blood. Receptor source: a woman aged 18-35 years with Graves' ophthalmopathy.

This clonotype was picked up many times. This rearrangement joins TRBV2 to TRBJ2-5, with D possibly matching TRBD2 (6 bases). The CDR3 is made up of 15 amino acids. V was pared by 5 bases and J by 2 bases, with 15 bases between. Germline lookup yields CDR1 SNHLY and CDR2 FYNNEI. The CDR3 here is CASSPPGLDQETQYF. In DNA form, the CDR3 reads TGTGCCAGCAGTCCTCCGGGACTCGATCAAGAGACCCAGTACTTC.

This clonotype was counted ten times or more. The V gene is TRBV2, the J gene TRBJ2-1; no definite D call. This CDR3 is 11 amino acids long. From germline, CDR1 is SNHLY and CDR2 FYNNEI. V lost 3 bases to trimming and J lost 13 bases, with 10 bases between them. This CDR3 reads CASSDHGPQFF. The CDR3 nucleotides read TGTGCCAGCAGTGACCACGGACCTCAGTTCTTC.

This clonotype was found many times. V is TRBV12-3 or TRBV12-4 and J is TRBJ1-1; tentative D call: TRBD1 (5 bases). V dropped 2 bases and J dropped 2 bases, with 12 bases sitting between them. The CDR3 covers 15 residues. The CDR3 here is CASSLLGPSNTEAFF. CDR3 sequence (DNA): TGTGCCAGCAGTTTATTGGGGCCGTCTAACACTGAAGCTTTCTTT.

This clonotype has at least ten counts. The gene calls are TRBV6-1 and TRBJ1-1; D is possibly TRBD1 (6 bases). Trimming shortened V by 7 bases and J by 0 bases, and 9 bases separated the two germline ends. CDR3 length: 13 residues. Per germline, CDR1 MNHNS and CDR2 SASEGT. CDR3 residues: CASTTGMNTEAFF. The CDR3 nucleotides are TGTGCCAGCACCACAGGGATGAACACTGAAGCTTTCTTT.

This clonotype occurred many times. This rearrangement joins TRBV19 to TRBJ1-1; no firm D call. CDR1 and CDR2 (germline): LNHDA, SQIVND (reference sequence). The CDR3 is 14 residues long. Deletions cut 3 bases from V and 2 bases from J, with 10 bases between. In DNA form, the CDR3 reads TGTGCCAGTAGTATTTCAGTGGGCAACACTGAAGCTTTCTTT. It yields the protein CASSISVGNTEAFF.

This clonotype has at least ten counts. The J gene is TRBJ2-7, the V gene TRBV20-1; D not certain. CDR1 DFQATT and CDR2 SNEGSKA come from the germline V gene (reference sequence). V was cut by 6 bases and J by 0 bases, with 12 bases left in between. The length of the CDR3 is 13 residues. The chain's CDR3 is CSAVDGYSYEQYF. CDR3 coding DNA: TGCAGTGCCGTGGACGGATACTCCTACGAGCAGTACTTC.

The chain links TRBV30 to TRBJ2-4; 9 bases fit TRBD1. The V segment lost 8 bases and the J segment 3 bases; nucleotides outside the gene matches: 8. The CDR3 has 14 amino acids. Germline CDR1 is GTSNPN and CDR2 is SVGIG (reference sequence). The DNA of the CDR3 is TGTGCCAGTACCCCGACAGGGGGCAAAAACATTCAGTACTTC. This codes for CASTPTGGKNIQYF.

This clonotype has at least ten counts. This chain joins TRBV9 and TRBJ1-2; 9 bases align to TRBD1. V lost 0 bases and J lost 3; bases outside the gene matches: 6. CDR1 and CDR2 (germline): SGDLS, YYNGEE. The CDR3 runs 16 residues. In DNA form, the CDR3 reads TGTGCCAGCAGCGTAGCCGTTTGGACAGGGGACTATGGCTACACCTTC. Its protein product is CASSVAVWTGDYGYTF.

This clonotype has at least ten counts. CDR3 coding DNA: TGTGCCAGCAGCTTAGAAGGATTAGCGGGAGGGACCGGGGAGCTGTTTTTT. Residues: CASSLEGLAGGTGELFF. V usage is TRBV7-6 and J usage is TRBJ2-2; 11 nucleotides align to TRBD2. The CDR3 is 17 amino acids. Germline CDR1 SGHVS, CDR2 FNYEAQ. V shed 1 base, J shed 5 bases, and the junction held 6 bases outside the gene matches.

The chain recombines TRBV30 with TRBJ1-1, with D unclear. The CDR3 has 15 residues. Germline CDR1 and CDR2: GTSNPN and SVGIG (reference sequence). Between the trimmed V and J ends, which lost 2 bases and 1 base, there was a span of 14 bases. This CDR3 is CAWSLGGRANTEAFF. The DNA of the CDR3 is TGTGCCTGGAGTTTGGGTGGCCGGGCGAACACTGAAGCTTTCTTT.

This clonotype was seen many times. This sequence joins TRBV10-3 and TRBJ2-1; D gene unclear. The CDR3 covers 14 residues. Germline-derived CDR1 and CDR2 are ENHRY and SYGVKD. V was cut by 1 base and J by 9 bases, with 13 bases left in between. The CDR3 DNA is TGTGCCATCAGTGAGTTGGCCAAGCTCAGTGAGCAGTTCTTC. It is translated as CAISELAKLSEQFF.

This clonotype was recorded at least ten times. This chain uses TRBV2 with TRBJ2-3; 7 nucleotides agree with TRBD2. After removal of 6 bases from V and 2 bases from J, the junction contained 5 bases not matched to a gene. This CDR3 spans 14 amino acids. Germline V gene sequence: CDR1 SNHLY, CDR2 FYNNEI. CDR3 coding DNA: TGTGCCAGCAGGCGAGCGGGAAACACAGATACGCAGTATTTT. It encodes CASRRAGNTDTQYF.